Listed below are T cell receptor beta chains from one sample, sequenced in a study of shared clonotypes between healthy human individuals. Measured with immunoSEQ multiplex PCR; TCRdb has only the in-frame clones, and not every one. The repertoire holds approximately 97,000 clones, 67% seen once, with about 45% in the top ten. The sequencing input was memory CD8+ T cells sorted from blood. The receptors were sampled from a man younger than 45 in good health. The CDR3 runs from the conserved cysteine through the conserved F or W. The D gene is left open where the match is weak. Expanded clones are given a class, and other clones once, few, many or no size at all.

V: TRBV7-6; J: TRBJ2-5; D: TRBD1; length: 17; size: -; CDR3: CASSLAVRSGGAGTQYF; DNA: TGTGCCAGCAGCTTAGCGGTCAGGTCAGGGGGCGCGGGGACCCAGTACTTC
V: TRBV5-5; J: TRBJ2-1; D: -; length: 13; size: -; CDR3: CASSSGHPNEQFF; DNA: TGTGCCAGCAGCTCCGGACATCCCAATGAGCAGTTCTTC
V: TRBV5-4; J: TRBJ2-1; D: -; length: 16; size: once; CDR3: CASSQGVSGSYNEQFF; DNA: TGCGCCAGCAGCCAAGGTGTAAGCGGTTCCTACAATGAGCAGTTCTTC
V: TRBV7-6; J: TRBJ2-7; D: -; length: 13; size: -; CDR3: CASSRSGSGEQYF; DNA: TGTGCCAGCAGCCGCAGTGGTTCCGGCGAGCAGTACTTC
V: TRBV25-1; J: TRBJ1-1; D: -; length: 14; size: few; CDR3: CASSGRSSNTEAFF; DNA: TGTGCCAGCAGTGGCAGATCGTCGAACACTGAAGCTTTCTTT
V: TRBV5-4; J: TRBJ1-1; D: -; length: 14; size: -; CDR3: CASSLEQPNTEAFF; DNA: TGTGCCAGCAGCTTGGAACAGCCGAACACTGAAGCTTTCTTT
V: TRBV7-9; J: TRBJ1-1; D: TRBD1; length: 16; size: -; CDR3: CASSPQGAERNTEAFF; DNA: TGTGCCAGCAGCCCTCAGGGGGCGGAAAGGAACACTGAAGCTTTCTTT
V: TRBV25-1; J: TRBJ2-3; D: -; length: 15; size: -; CDR3: CASSDPADSTDTQYF; DNA: TGTGCCAGCAGTGACCCAGCGGATAGCACAGATACGCAGTATTTT
V: TRBV27; J: TRBJ2-7; D: -; length: 15; size: -; CDR3: CASSYGEGASSRQYF; DNA: TGTGCCAGCAGTTATGGGGAGGGGGCCTCCAGCCGGCAGTACTTC
V: TRBV9; J: TRBJ2-2; D: TRBD1; length: 18; size: -; CDR3: CASSAKITGTVNTGELFF; DNA: TGTGCCAGCAGCGCAAAAATAACCGGGACAGTGAACACCGGGGAGCTGTTTTTT
V: TRBV10-3; J: TRBJ2-3; D: -; length: 13; size: -; CDR3: CAISLGSTDTQYF; DNA: TGTGCCATCAGTCTAGGTAGCACAGATACGCAGTATTTT
V: TRBV7-9; J: TRBJ2-7; D: -; length: 14; size: -; CDR3: CASSPPGIFYEQYF; DNA: TGTGCCAGCAGCCCCCCCGGGATTTTCTACGAGCAGTACTTC
V: TRBV25-1; J: TRBJ2-2; D: -; length: 14; size: -; CDR3: CASSEYMGPGELFF; DNA: TGTGCCAGCAGTGAATATATGGGGCCCGGGGAGCTGTTTTTT
V: TRBV4-2; J: TRBJ2-2; D: TRBD2; length: 19; size: -; CDR3: CASSQYPGGLAGVTGELFF; DNA: TGTGCCAGCAGCCAATACCCGGGCGGCCTAGCGGGAGTTACCGGGGAGCTGTTTTTT
V: TRBV25-1; J: TRBJ2-7; D: -; length: 15; size: -; CDR3: CASSESTQGGNEQYF; DNA: TGTGCCAGCAGTGAATCAACCCAGGGAGGCAACGAGCAGTACTTC
V: TRBV28; J: TRBJ1-2; D: -; length: 14; size: few; CDR3: CASSSPGRNYGYTF; DNA: TGTGCCAGCAGTTCCCCGGGACGGAACTATGGCTACACCTTC
V: TRBV5-6; J: TRBJ1-1; D: -; length: 14; size: -; CDR3: CASSFRDMNTEAFF; DNA: TGTGCCAGCAGCTTCAGGGATATGAACACTGAAGCTTTCTTT
V: TRBV7-9; J: TRBJ2-5; D: -; length: 14; size: -; CDR3: CASSPSRNQETQYF; DNA: TGTGCCAGCAGCCCCTCCAGAAATCAAGAGACCCAGTACTTC
V: TRBV6-4; J: TRBJ2-3; D: -; length: 14; size: few; CDR3: CASSRDTSTDTQYF; DNA: TGTGCCAGCAGTCGCGACACTAGCACAGATACGCAGTATTTT
V: TRBV7-9; J: TRBJ1-2; D: -; length: 16; size: -; CDR3: CASSLAGGQANYGYTF; DNA: TGTGCCAGCAGCTTAGCGGGGGGCCAGGCTAACTATGGCTACACCTTC
V: TRBV7-1; J: TRBJ2-1; D: -; length: 16; size: few; CDR3: CASSLLEAASYNEQFF; DNA: TGTGCCAGCAGCCTATTAGAGGCGGCCTCCTACAATGAGCAGTTCTTC
V: TRBV5-6; J: TRBJ2-1; D: -; length: 11; size: few; CDR3: CASSFGLEQFF; DNA: TGTGCCAGCAGCTTTGGACTGGAGCAGTTCTTC
V: TRBV28; J: TRBJ2-3; D: -; length: 15; size: -; CDR3: CASRLVSGSTDTQYF; DNA: TGTGCCAGCAGACTTGTTAGCGGAAGCACAGATACGCAGTATTTT
V: TRBV7-8; J: TRBJ1-4; D: -; length: 15; size: -; CDR3: CASSPHRDINEKLFF; DNA: TGTGCCAGCAGCCCCCACCGGGACATAAATGAAAAACTGTTTTTT
V: TRBV6-5; J: TRBJ1-1; D: -; length: 13; size: few; CDR3: CASSYSDDTEAFF; DNA: TGTGCCAGCAGTTACTCAGATGACACTGAAGCTTTCTTT
V: TRBV5-1; J: TRBJ2-6; D: TRBD1; length: 18; size: -; CDR3: CASSLLGQGPSGANVLTF; DNA: TGCGCCAGCAGCTTGTTGGGACAGGGACCCTCTGGGGCCAACGTCCTGACTTTC
V: TRBV6-4; J: TRBJ1-1; D: -; length: 13; size: few; CDR3: CASSEIPNTEAFF; DNA: TGTGCCAGCAGTGAAATTCCTAACACTGAAGCTTTCTTT
V: TRBV11-2; J: TRBJ2-7; D: -; length: 14; size: -; CDR3: CASSSVQVTYEQYF; DNA: TGTGCCAGCAGCTCCGTACAGGTTACCTACGAGCAGTACTTC
V: TRBV6-5; J: TRBJ2-7; D: TRBD1; length: 15; size: -; CDR3: CASSFNQGATYEQYF; DNA: TGTGCCAGCAGTTTCAATCAGGGGGCCACCTACGAGCAGTACTTC
V: TRBV5-1; J: TRBJ2-7; D: TRBD1; length: 15; size: -; CDR3: CASSSKQGTSYEQYF; DNA: TGCGCCAGCAGCTCAAAACAGGGGACCTCCTACGAGCAGTACTTC
V: TRBV27; J: TRBJ1-5; D: -; length: 12; size: -; CDR3: CASSLRGQPQHF; DNA: TGTGCCAGCAGTTTACGTGGTCAGCCCCAGCATTTT
V: TRBV27; J: TRBJ2-7; D: -; length: 14; size: -; CDR3: CASSRQRSSYEQYF; DNA: TGTGCCAGCAGTCGACAGCGAAGCTCCTACGAGCAGTACTTC
V: TRBV7-2; J: TRBJ2-5; D: TRBD2; length: 15; size: once; CDR3: CASSLILAGDETQYF; DNA: TGTGCCAGCAGCTTGATTCTAGCGGGAGATGAGACCCAGTACTTC
V: TRBV10-3; J: TRBJ2-6; D: -; length: 19; size: -; CDR3: CAISVVAFGRDSGANVLTF; DNA: TGTGCCATCAGTGTAGTTGCGTTCGGACGGGATTCTGGGGCCAACGTCCTGACTTTC
V: TRBV5-1; J: TRBJ2-1; D: TRBD2; length: 16; size: -; CDR3: CASSLEPGLGINEQFF; DNA: TGCGCCAGCAGCTTGGAGCCGGGACTAGGCATCAATGAGCAGTTCTTC
V: TRBV28; J: TRBJ2-1; D: -; length: 12; size: -; CDR3: CATSGGIHEQFF; DNA: TGTGCCACCTCTGGCGGGATCCATGAGCAGTTCTTC
V: TRBV25-1; J: TRBJ2-1; D: TRBD2; length: 15; size: -; CDR3: CASSGLAGEENEQFF; DNA: TGTGCCAGCAGTGGACTAGCGGGGGAAGAGAATGAGCAGTTCTTC
V: TRBV2; J: TRBJ2-1; D: TRBD2; length: 15; size: -; CDR3: CASSASSGTYNEQFF; DNA: TGTGCCAGCAGTGCGTCTAGCGGGACTTACAATGAGCAGTTCTTC
V: TRBV19; J: TRBJ1-1; D: TRBD1; length: 13; size: many; CDR3: CASSIGTGGETFF; DNA: TGTGCCAGTAGTATTGGGACAGGGGGCGAGACTTTCTTT
V: TRBV5-1; J: TRBJ2-2; D: -; length: 15; size: few; CDR3: CASSFRTQSTGELFF; DNA: TGCGCCAGCAGCTTTAGGACTCAGTCCACCGGGGAGCTGTTTTTT
V: TRBV28; J: TRBJ2-2; D: -; length: 11; size: -; CDR3: CASSYAGELFF; DNA: TGTGCCAGCAGTTACGCCGGGGAGCTGTTTTTT
V: TRBV6-5; J: TRBJ2-7; D: -; length: 15; size: -; CDR3: CASSYSIASSYEQYF; DNA: TGTGCCAGCAGTTACTCGATAGCAAGCTCCTACGAGCAGTACTTC
V: TRBV10-2; J: TRBJ2-3; D: TRBD2; length: 15; size: -; CDR3: CASTETSGSSDTQYF; DNA: TGCGCCAGCACGGAGACTAGCGGGAGCTCAGATACGCAGTATTTT
V: TRBV25-1; J: TRBJ2-7; D: -; length: 11; size: once; CDR3: CASSELREQYF; DNA: TGTGCCAGCAGTGAACTGAGGGAGCAGTACTTC
V: TRBV2; J: TRBJ2-7; D: -; length: 12; size: -; CDR3: CARLDGSGEQYF; DNA: TGTGCCAGACTCGACGGGTCTGGCGAGCAGTACTTC
V: TRBV6-5; J: TRBJ2-7; D: -; length: 13; size: -; CDR3: CASSRLSSYEQYF; DNA: TGTGCCAGTAGTAGGTTGAGCTCCTACGAGCAGTACTTC
V: TRBV6-5; J: TRBJ2-7; D: -; length: 12; size: many; CDR3: CASRGVSYEQYF; DNA: TGTGCCAGCAGAGGGGTATCCTACGAGCAGTACTTC
V: TRBV10-2; J: TRBJ1-5; D: -; length: 14; size: few; CDR3: CASSERRGHQPQHF; DNA: TGCGCCAGCAGTGAGCGGCGGGGGCATCAGCCCCAGCATTTT
V: TRBV9; J: TRBJ2-7; D: TRBD2; length: 15; size: -; CDR3: CASSETSGSSYEQYF; DNA: TGTGCCAGCAGCGAGACTAGCGGGAGCTCCTACGAGCAGTACTTC
V: TRBV18; J: TRBJ2-7; D: TRBD1; length: 15; size: -; CDR3: CASSPWGQGSGKQYF; DNA: TGTGCCAGCTCACCGTGGGGACAGGGGAGTGGAAAGCAGTACTTC
V: TRBV5-4; J: TRBJ1-5; D: TRBD1; length: 15; size: few; CDR3: CASSLGTGSGQPQHF; DNA: TGTGCCAGCAGCTTGGGGACAGGGAGCGGTCAGCCCCAGCATTTT